These 19 T cell receptor beta chains were sequenced from one sample in a study of CD8+ T cells in alopecia areata. Following extraction, RNA underwent reverse transcription to cDNA, which served as the sequencing template. Libraries were prepared by immunoSEQ multiplex PCR; TCRdb keeps only in-frame clonotypes and omits some of them. The data hold approximately 150,000 clones, with 51% observed a single time. The specimen was CD4+ T cells sorted from blood, collected at week 0. The receptors shown here come from a human donor with alopecia areata.

This clone has a handful of counts. DNA for the CDR3: TGTGCCAGCAGCCAACCAACCCATAATGAGCAGTTCTTC. Residues: CASSQPTHNEQFF. The chain links TRBV4-2 to TRBJ2-1; no definite D call. The CDR3 runs to 13 residues. Deletions cut 2 bases from V and 7 bases from J, with 9 bases between. From germline, CDR1 is LGHNA and CDR2 YNFKEQ.

In regard to this clone: Given the absence of the conserved phenylalanine or tryptophan at the CDR3 end, a read error is likely. J is TRBJ2-3 and V is TRBV7-8; D is perhaps TRBD2 (5 bases). CDR3 length equals 15 residues. Germline V lookup: CDR1 SGHVS, CDR2 FQNEAQ. The germline V and J ends were trimmed by 4 bases and 1 base, with 12 bases remaining between them. The CDR3 coding sequence is TGTGCCAGCAGCTCGATAGCGAGCCGCACAGATACGCAGTATCTT. Translated: CASSSIASRTDTQYL.

This clone was seen more than once but under ten times. This chain uses TRBV4-1 with TRBJ2-7; no reliable D call. Germline V gives CDR1 MGHRA, CDR2 YSYEKL. The CDR3 extends over 13 amino acids. Trimming removed 0 bases from V and 3 bases from J, with 6 bases in between. CDR3 in amino acids: CASSQDLGYEQYF. CDR3 DNA sequence: TGCGCCAGCAGCCAAGATCTGGGCTACGAGCAGTACTTC.

The table lists this clone with a few counts. The chain uses TRBV5-1 and TRBJ2-1; 8 bases align to TRBD1. Trimming removed 4 bases from V and 4 bases from J; junction bases left unmatched: 7. In germline, CDR1 is SGHRS, CDR2 YFSETQ. This CDR3 is 15 amino acids long. CDR3 coding DNA: TGCGCCAGCAGCATCGGGACAGGATCGTACAATGAGCAGTTCTTC. It encodes CASSIGTGSYNEQFF.

About this clone itself: This CDR3 is also generated by other DNA sequences in the sample. The chain joins TRBV2 to TRBJ1-5; D is possibly TRBD1 (6 bases). V dropped 3 bases and J dropped 7 bases, with 13 bases sitting between them. CDR3 size: 14 residues. Germline V gene data show CDR1 as SNHLY and CDR2 as FYNNEI. Written as DNA, the CDR3 is TGTGCCAGCAGTGATACGGGGGGGCGGCAGCCCCAGCATTTT. Encoded protein: CASSDTGGRQPQHF.

The rearrangement joins TRBV27 to TRBJ2-5, with TRBD1 matching 8 bases. The germline gives CDR1 MNHEY, CDR2 SMNVEV (reference sequence). The V and J ends lost 7 bases and 4 bases, in that order; junction bases with no gene match: 5. There are 13 residues in the CDR3. CDR3 protein: CASTGQGRETQYF. CDR3 bases: TGTGCCAGCACCGGACAGGGTAGAGAGACCCAGTACTTC.

This sequence joins TRBV4-1 and TRBJ1-1, with 8 bases that match TRBD1. CDR1 and CDR2 (germline): MGHRA, YSYEKL. V dropped 1 base and J dropped 4; count of bases not matched to a gene: 23. The CDR3 runs to 21 residues. CDR3 DNA sequence: TGCGCCAGCAGCCAAGGGTCGATTGGTGTGGACAGGGCCCCCGTGGGCACTGAAGCTTTCTTT. It yields the protein CASSQGSIGVDRAPVGTEAFF.

The chain is built from TRBV29-1 and TRBJ1-5, with D unclear. CDR3 length equals 13 residues. Deletions cut 4 bases from V and 1 base from J, with 8 bases between. Germline V CDR1 and CDR2: SQVTM, ANQGSEA. This CDR3 reads CSVAQGSNQPQHF. The CDR3 region has the DNA TGCAGCGTTGCCCAAGGGAGCAATCAGCCCCAGCATTTT.

J is TRBJ2-5 and V is TRBV7-2; 7 bases are shared with TRBD1. The CDR3 has 14 residues. Germline V gives CDR1 SGHTA, CDR2 FQGNSA. The V segment lost 1 base and the J segment 5 bases; nucleotides outside the gene matches: 4. The CDR3 DNA reads as TGTGCCAGCAGCTTAGAAGGGGGCTCGGAGACCCAGTACTTC. This translates into CASSLEGGSETQYF.

The gene calls are TRBV29-1 and TRBJ1-2; perhaps TRBD1 as D (5 bases). Trimming left V 7 bases short and J 2 bases short, with 17 bases between. Germline-derived CDR1 and CDR2 are SQVTM and ANQGSEA. This CDR3 is 14 amino acids long. CDR3 in amino acids: CSADQGGGNYGYTF. The CDR3 region has the DNA TGCAGCGCTGACCAGGGAGGAGGCAACTATGGCTACACCTTC.

This clone was observed many times. The chain employs TRBV4-1 and TRBJ1-2, with D tentatively TRBD1 (6 bases). V lost 4 bases and J lost 7, with 13 bases in between. The CDR3 sequence is 13 residues long. Germline V gives CDR1 MGHRA, CDR2 YSYEKL. The CDR3 reads CASSPGGRLGYTF. The DNA for the CDR3 is TGCGCCAGCAGCCCCGGGGGCCGCCTTGGCTACACCTTC.

This chain joins TRBV30 and TRBJ2-5; no clear D. V gave up 2 bases and J gave up 4 bases, with 8 bases separating them. The CDR3 runs 12 residues. CDR1 and CDR2 from the germline V gene are GTSNPN and SVGIG (reference sequence). The CDR3 spells CAWSLLAETQYF. DNA for the CDR3: TGTGCCTGGAGTCTTTTAGCAGAGACCCAGTACTTC. The full variable domain, rest sourced from reference TRBV30 and TRBJ2-5, is SQTIHQWPATLVQPVGSPLSLECTVEGTSNPNLYWYRQAAGRGLQLLFYSVGIGQISSEVPQNLSASRPQDRQFILSSKKLLLSDSGFYLCAWSLLAETQYFGPGTRLLVL.

The V and J genes are TRBV30 and TRBJ1-1; 7 nucleotides line up with TRBD1. CDR1 is GTSNPN, CDR2 SVGIG, per germline (reference sequence). After removal of 0 bases from V and 7 bases from J, the junction contained 8 bases not matched to a gene. CDR3 length: 14 residues. This CDR3 reads CAWSVRAGQHEAFF. The CDR3 nucleotides are TGTGCCTGGAGTGTTAGGGCGGGACAGCATGAAGCTTTCTTT. Using reference TRBV30 and TRBJ1-1 for the parts outside the CDR3, the full variable domain is SQTIHQWPATLVQPVGSPLSLECTVEGTSNPNLYWYRQAAGRGLQLLFYSVGIGQISSEVPQNLSASRPQDRQFILSSKKLLLSDSGFYLCAWSVRAGQHEAFFGQGTRLTVV.

The chain carries TRBV25-1 and TRBJ1-2, with no clear D. Germline V gene sequence: CDR1 MGHDK, CDR2 SYGVNS. The length of the CDR3 is 14 residues. V was cut by 3 bases and J by 8 bases, with 16 bases left in between. CDR3 sequence (DNA): TGTGCCAGCAGTGACTCATTGGAAACTAGCGGCTACACCTTC. This translates into CASSDSLETSGYTF.

In this sample, this clone turned up a few times. The chain has TRBV29-1 and TRBJ1-2, with D possibly being TRBD1 (5 bases). The germline V gene encodes CDR1 SQVTM and CDR2 ANQGSEA. The CDR3 extends over 13 amino acids. V gave up 4 bases and J gave up 4 bases, with 13 bases separating them. The chain's CDR3 is CSVGKGSSYGYTF. CDR3 nucleotide sequence: TGCAGCGTTGGTAAGGGGTCCTCCTATGGCTACACCTTC.

The genes are TRBV25-1 and TRBJ2-2; D remains ambiguous. The CDR3 is 16 residues long. From germline, CDR1 is MGHDK and CDR2 SYGVNS. The germline V and J ends were trimmed by 2 bases and 6 bases, with 16 bases remaining between them. The DNA of the CDR3 is TGTGCCAGCAGTGAAGTCGGCACCCTACACGCCGGGGAGCTGTTTTTT. It translates to CASSEVGTLHAGELFF.

V is TRBV29-1 and J is TRBJ2-7, with D uncertain. CDR1 is SQVTM and CDR2 is ANQGSEA in the germline V gene. The CDR3 is 11 residues long. V lost 4 bases and J 5 bases, leaving 9 bases between the germline ends. The CDR3 region is CSVAQKDEQYF. The CDR3 region has the DNA TGCAGCGTTGCACAGAAGGACGAGCAGTACTTC.

This clone was seen a few times. The rearrangement joins TRBV4-2 to TRBJ2-3; tentatively, D is TRBD2 (6 bases). V was clipped by 1 base and J by 2 bases, with 13 bases between them. Germline-derived CDR1 and CDR2 are LGHNA and YNFKEQ. The CDR3 covers 16 residues. The DNA for the CDR3 is TGTGCCAGCAGCCAAGTTAATAGCGGCTTCACAGATACGCAGTATTTT. It specifies CASSQVNSGFTDTQYF.

The V and J genes are TRBV30 and TRBJ2-1; 10 bases align to TRBD2. The CDR3 spans 14 residues. Germline-derived CDR1 and CDR2 are GTSNPN and SVGIG (reference sequence). The ends lost 7 bases at V and 8 bases at J; junction bases unmatched: 11. The CDR3 loop reads CASTGLAGVYEQFF. The CDR3 DNA is TGTGCCTCCACGGGGCTAGCGGGAGTGTATGAGCAGTTCTTC.